The rows below give T cell receptor beta chains drawn from one sample of a study of T cells generated in artificial thymic organoids. From the 5' RACE reads, TCRdb called clonotypes with MiXCR, one entry per CDR3 protein. The top ten clones hold around 2.8% of a sample with some 2,300 distinct CDR3 sequences, around 11% of them seen once. What was sequenced was naive CD8+ T cells from the thymus. These receptors were taken from a human donor who gave cord blood stem cells for thymic organoid culture, a cardiac surgery patient who gave postnatal thymus, or a blood donor (not recorded which). CDR3s include the opening cysteine and the closing phenylalanine or tryptophan. D genes are given only for firm matches. The listing skips clone size in some rows; elsewhere it reads once, few, many or a size class.

abundance	j_gene	d_gene	v_gene	CDR3aa	CDR3nt
medium-sized	TRBJ2-3	.	TRBV12-3/TRBV12-4	CASSSFRGTDTQYF	TGTGCCAGCAGTTCCTTTAGGGGTACAGATACGCAGTATTTT
medium-sized	TRBJ2-5	.	TRBV28	CASSSPSGRETQYF	TGTGCCAGCAGTTCCCCCTCCGGGCGGGAGACCCAGTACTTC
few	TRBJ2-1	TRBD2	TRBV7-9	CASSSSGRASHEQFF	TGTGCCAGCAGCTCAAGCGGGAGGGCCTCTCATGAGCAGTTCTTC
.	TRBJ1-5	.	TRBV4-2	CASSQVGTDQPQHF	TGTGCCAGCAGCCAAGTGGGTACAGATCAGCCCCAGCATTTT
.	TRBJ1-2	.	TRBV24-1	CATSDSNGQGTYGYTF	TGTGCCACCAGTGATTCCAATGGTCAGGGTACCTATGGCTACACCTTC
medium-sized	TRBJ1-2	TRBD1	TRBV29-1	CSVETPGQGVYGYTF	TGCAGCGTTGAAACCCCCGGCCAGGGGGTCTATGGCTACACCTTC
medium-sized	TRBJ1-1	.	TRBV5-1	CASSWGLDGNTEAFF	TGCGCCAGCAGCTGGGGCCTTGACGGGAACACTGAAGCTTTCTTT
large	TRBJ1-6	.	TRBV4-1	CASSPRGQLHSPLHF	TGCGCCAGCAGCCCAAGAGGACAGTTGCATTCACCCCTCCACTTT
medium-sized	TRBJ1-5	.	TRBV12-3/TRBV12-4	CASTRDSGGNQPQHF	TGTGCCAGCACCCGTGACTCAGGTGGCAATCAGCCCCAGCATTTT
medium-sized	TRBJ1-5	.	TRBV28	CASRIGLTYPIAIGRPSIF	.
medium-sized	TRBJ1-2	TRBD1	TRBV12-3/TRBV12-4	CASSPGTEFYGYTF	TGTGCCAGCAGTCCCGGGACAGAGTTCTATGGCTACACCTTC
medium-sized	TRBJ2-1	TRBD2	TRBV7-6	CASSLPAGGDEQFF	TGTGCCAGCAGCTTACCAGCGGGAGGCGATGAGCAGTTCTTC
medium-sized	TRBJ2-1	TRBD1	TRBV24-1	CATSVRDSYNEQFF	TGTGCCACCAGTGTCCGGGACAGCTACAATGAGCAGTTCTTC
medium-sized	TRBJ2-7	.	TRBV5-1	CASSLARHPSYEQYF	TGCGCCAGCAGCTTGGCCCGACACCCCTCCTACGAGCAGTACTTC
.	TRBJ2-1	.	TRBV5-1	CASSFSAADYNEQFF	TGCGCCAGCAGCTTTTCTGCAGCTGATTACAATGAGCAGTTCTTC
medium-sized	TRBJ1-1	.	TRBV10-3	CAITTGSEAFF	TGTGCCATCACGACCGGTTCTGAAGCTTTCTTT
.	TRBJ2-7	TRBD2	TRBV5-1	CASSLGAGAGYEQYF	TGCGCCAGCAGCTTGGGTGCGGGAGCCGGGTACGAGCAGTACTTC
medium-sized	TRBJ2-2	TRBD2	TRBV4-2	CASSHATGLAENTGELFF	TGTGCCAGCAGCCACGCGACGGGACTAGCCGAAAACACCGGGGAGCTGTTTTTT
medium-sized	TRBJ2-3	.	TRBV5-1	CASSTAGHHGTDTQYF	TGCGCCAGCAGCACCGCGGGACACCACGGGACAGATACGCAGTATTTT
.	TRBJ2-1	TRBD1	TRBV4-3	CASSQQVDPGTGGYNEQFF	TGCGCCAGCAGCCAGCAAGTCGACCCTGGGACAGGGGGCTACAATGAGCAGTTCTTC
.	TRBJ1-5	.	TRBV27	CASSPRTLDQPQHF	TGTGCCAGCAGTCCCCGGACTCTTGATCAGCCCCAGCATTTT
medium-sized	TRBJ2-1	TRBD2	TRBV5-1	CASSLRPSGGAGDEQFF	TGCGCCAGCAGCTTGCGGCCTAGCGGGGGGGCAGGCGATGAGCAGTTCTTC
medium-sized	TRBJ2-2	.	TRBV13	CASSLRGAPTGELFF	TGTGCCAGCAGCTTACGGGGGGCCCCCACCGGGGAGCTGTTTTTT
medium-sized	TRBJ2-1	TRBD2	TRBV27	CASSLGLAGAYTYNEQFF	TGTGCCAGCAGTTTAGGGCTAGCGGGAGCCTATACCTACAATGAGCAGTTCTTC
few	TRBJ2-5	TRBD2	TRBV3-1	CAGSQGSGLAGADQETQYF	TGTGCCGGCAGCCAAGGGTCAGGACTAGCGGGAGCCGACCAAGAGACCCAGTACTTC
medium-sized	TRBJ1-2	TRBD1	TRBV5-1	CASSLGQGGYGYTF	TGCGCCAGCAGCTTGGGACAGGGGGGCTATGGCTACACCTTC
.	TRBJ2-1	TRBD2	TRBV15	CATSRDLFAGEAGNEQFF	TGTGCCACCAGCAGGGACTTATTTGCGGGAGAGGCGGGCAATGAGCAGTTCTTC
large	TRBJ2-2	.	TRBV9	CASRDGTGELFF	TGTGCCAGCAGGGATGGGACCGGGGAGCTGTTTTTT
few	TRBJ2-7	TRBD2	TRBV4-1	CASSQDQGLAGISYEQYF	TGCGCCAGCAGCCAAGATCAAGGACTAGCGGGGATCTCCTACGAGCAGTACTTC
medium-sized	TRBJ2-5	.	TRBV5-1	CASSLGWTDQETQYF	TGCGCCAGCAGCTTGGGTTGGACAGACCAAGAGACCCAGTACTTC
medium-sized	TRBJ1-5	TRBD1	TRBV20-1	CSASQPYTGVSNQPQHF	TGCAGTGCTAGTCAACCCTATACAGGGGTTAGCAATCAGCCCCAGCATTTT
few	TRBJ1-3	.	TRBV6-1	CASTPRLQGGTGNTIYF	TGTGCCAGCACACCCAGATTGCAGGGAGGGACTGGAAACACCATATATTTT
medium-sized	TRBJ2-2	.	TRBV11-3	CASRSERRDTGELFF	TGTGCCAGCCGGAGCGAGAGAAGAGACACCGGGGAGCTGTTTTTT
medium-sized	TRBJ2-5	.	TRBV27	CASRGQGLSQETQYF	TGTGCCAGCAGGGGCCAGGGACTGAGCCAAGAGACCCAGTACTTC
.	TRBJ2-1	TRBD2	TRBV6-5	CASSPRLAGVGEQFF	TGTGCCAGCAGTCCCCGACTAGCGGGAGTGGGTGAGCAGTTCTTC
medium-sized	TRBJ2-1	.	TRBV29-1	CSSAEGQGPNEQFF	TGCAGCTCGGCGGAGGGGCAGGGACCCAATGAGCAGTTCTTC
medium-sized	TRBJ2-1	TRBD2	TRBV4-1	CASSQVIGLAGKKEQFF	TGCGCCAGCAGCCAAGTGATTGGACTAGCGGGAAAAAAGGAGCAGTTCTTC
medium-sized	TRBJ2-1	.	TRBV27	CASSLNPYNEQFF	TGTGCCAGCAGCCTTAACCCATACAATGAGCAGTTCTTC